This is a list of T cell receptor beta chains from one sample in a study of T-cell memory formation after mild COVID-19. TCRdb re-analysed the 5' RACE reads in MiXCR, keeping a single row per CDR3 protein. Of approximately 440,000 distinct CDR3 sequences in the sample, 15% to 20% were seen once. The sequenced material came from PBMCs or a T cell subset sorted from them (not recorded which). Every receptor here comes from an adult woman who had mild COVID-19 (a few samples of this study predate the infection). Cell type and time point are not known. Both conserved end residues are part of each CDR3. The order of the fields is D gene, clone size, J gene, V gene, CDR3 length, CDR3 DNA, CDR3 protein. A D gene is named only where the DNA matches it firmly. Some rows have no size entry. The others give once, few or many, or a class for an expanded clone.

. | . | TRBJ2-7 | TRBV12-3/TRBV12-4 | 15 | TGTGCCAGCAGTCCCCAGGGGCTAGCCTCCTACGAGCAGTACTTC | CASSPQGLASYEQYF
. | many | TRBJ2-3 | TRBV12-3/TRBV12-4 | 11 | TGTGCCAGCACCCGGGGAGATACGCAGTATTTT | CASTRGDTQYF
. | . | TRBJ2-7 | TRBV7-9 | 13 | TGTGCCAGCAGCTTGCGGAGCACCTACGAGCAGTACTTC | CASSLRSTYEQYF
. | . | TRBJ2-7 | TRBV11-2 | 18 | TGTGCCAGCAGCTTATCCGGGGCCCCTCTTTCTTTCTCCTACGAGCAGTACTTC | CASSLSGAPLSFSYEQYF
TRBD1 | . | TRBJ1-1 | TRBV29-1 | 15 | TGCAGCGTTGGTGGGACAGGGGTCTTGAACACTGAAGCTTTCTTT | CSVGGTGVLNTEAFF
. | few | TRBJ1-4 | TRBV27 | 13 | TGTGCCAGCAGCCTTGCAACTAATGAAAAACTGTTTTTT | CASSLATNEKLFF
. | . | TRBJ1-5 | TRBV7-9 | 14 | TGTGCCAGCTCCGGGGACGCGGGCAATCAGCCCCAGCATTTT | CASSGDAGNQPQHF
. | few | TRBJ1-1 | TRBV7-3 | 14 | TGTGCCAGCACGGGGCTGCCCGGTAGGACTGAAGCTTTCTTT | CASTGLPGRTEAFF
. | . | TRBJ1-2 | TRBV7-9 | 12 | TGTGCCAGCAGCTTAGCGGAAAGCGGCTACACCTTC | CASSLAESGYTF
. | . | TRBJ1-5 | TRBV27 | 18 | TGTGCCAGCAGTTTATCACTCTACAGCGTCCATAGCAATCAGCCCCAGCATTTT | CASSLSLYSVHSNQPQHF
TRBD2 | few | TRBJ2-1 | TRBV12-3/TRBV12-4 | 14 | TGTGCCAGCAGTTTAACTAGCGGGGGGGTTGTGCAGTTCTTC | CASSLTSGGVVQFF
. | . | TRBJ2-7 | TRBV15 | 13 | TGTGCCACCAGCAGAGAAGGGTTCGGAGCCTCCCTTTTC | CATSREGFGASLF
. | few | TRBJ2-7 | TRBV7-2 | 15 | TGTGCCAGCACCCCAGGTCCCCAGGGCCGCTACGAGCAGTACTTC | CASTPGPQGRYEQYF
. | . | TRBJ1-5 | TRBV7-6 | 13 | TGTGCCAGCAGCCCATCTATTAATCAGCCCCAGCATTTT | CASSPSINQPQHF
TRBD1 | many | TRBJ2-4 | TRBV6-5 | 16 | TGTGCCAGCAGTCCCTATCGACAGGGAGCCAAAAACATTCAGTACTTC | CASSPYRQGAKNIQYF
. | . | TRBJ2-7 | TRBV20-1 | 14 | TGCAGTGCTAGCAGAGCGGGTTTTTCCAACGAGCAGTACTTC | CSASRAGFSNEQYF
TRBD1 | . | TRBJ1-2 | TRBV5-1 | 15 | TGCGCCAGCAGCTTAACGACAGGGCTTAACTATGGCTACACCTTC | CASSLTTGLNYGYTF
. | few | TRBJ1-2 | TRBV5-1 | 14 | TGCGCCAGCAGCTTGGACCTAGCTAACTATGGCTACACCTTC | CASSLDLANYGYTF
. | . | TRBJ1-4 | TRBV5-1 | 15 | TGCGCCAGCAGCGTAGCCGCGACTCTGAATGAAAAACTGTTTTTT | CASSVAATLNEKLFF
. | . | TRBJ2-7 | TRBV3-1 | 15 | TGTGCCAGCAGCCATACCGGGACACATGCCTACGAGCAGTACTTC | CASSHTGTHAYEQYF
TRBD1 | few | TRBJ1-2 | TRBV12-3/TRBV12-4 | 14 | TGTGCCAGCAGTCCTCGGACAGGGGTCTATGGCTACACCTTC | CASSPRTGVYGYTF
. | few | TRBJ1-4 | TRBV5-4 | 15 | TGTGCCAGCAGCTTGTGGGGACCAACTAATGAAAAACTGTTTTTT | CASSLWGPTNEKLFF
TRBD2 | . | TRBJ2-1 | TRBV7-2 | 17 | TGTGCCAGCAGCCCTGCGATCGGAGGGAGGGGATACAATGAGCAGTTCTTC | CASSPAIGGRGYNEQFF
. | few | TRBJ2-1 | TRBV9 | 15 | TGTGCCAGCAGCGTAGGATTCGGGTCCTCCCATGAGCAGTTCTTC | CASSVGFGSSHEQFF
TRBD2 | few | TRBJ2-3 | TRBV5-4 | 15 | TGTGCCAGCAGTCCTAGCGGGACTAGTAAGGGTACGCAGTATTTT | CASSPSGTSKGTQYF
TRBD2 | few | TRBJ2-2 | TRBV7-2 | 16 | TGTGCCAGCAGCCCGCATAGCGGGGCTAACACCGGGGAGCTGTTTTTT | CASSPHSGANTGELFF
TRBD1 | . | TRBJ1-4 | TRBV7-9 | 16 | TGTGCCAGCAGCTCGATCAGGGACAGACCTAATGAAAAACTGTTTTTT | CASSSIRDRPNEKLFF
TRBD2 | few | TRBJ2-1 | TRBV6-5 | 20 | TGTGCCAGCAGTACCGGGACTAGCGGGAGGTCCTTAAGCTCCTACAATGAGCAGTTCTTC | CASSTGTSGRSLSSYNEQFF
TRBD2 | . | TRBJ2-1 | TRBV6-1 | 18 | TGTGCCAGCAGTGAAGAAGCTCTAGCGGGGAGCTCCTACAATGAGCAGTTCTTC | CASSEEALAGSSYNEQFF
. | . | TRBJ1-2 | TRBV7-9 | 14 | TGTGCCAGCAGCCTCCAGGGCCCGGACTATGGCTACACCTTC | CASSLQGPDYGYTF
. | . | TRBJ2-1 | TRBV5-6 | 21 | TGTGCCAGCAGCCCCGTTTACATTGCCGTGACCGAGCGATCGAGGGGCGATGAGCAGTTCTTC | CASSPVYIAVTERSRGDEQFF
TRBD1 | . | TRBJ1-2 | TRBV20-1 | 13 | TGCAGTGCTAGAGTCGAAGGGGGCAGTTTAAGGACCTTC | CSARVEGGSLRTF
TRBD2 | . | TRBJ2-1 | TRBV30 | 14 | TGTGCCTGGAGAGCGGGGGGGCCGTCCGGTGAGCAGTTCTTC | CAWRAGGPSGEQFF
TRBD2 | . | TRBJ2-7 | TRBV20-1 | 18 | TGCAGTGCTATCGGTGCGAGTAGCGGGAGAGTTGGGGGCTACGAGCAGTACTTC | CSAIGASSGRVGGYEQYF
. | . | TRBJ1-2 | TRBV12-3/TRBV12-4 | 15 | TGTGCCAGCAGTTTAGTTGTATCAGGGGCCGGGGGCTACACCTTC | CASSLVVSGAGGYTF
. | . | TRBJ1-1 | TRBV3-1 | 14 | TGTGCCAGCAGCCAACCGGGGAGGAACACTGAAGCTTTCTTT | CASSQPGRNTEAFF
. | few | TRBJ2-3 | TRBV12-3/TRBV12-4 | 14 | TGTGCCAGCAGGACAACAGGGAGAATAGATACGCAGTATTTT | CASRTTGRIDTQYF
. | few | TRBJ2-5 | TRBV7-9 | 15 | TGTGCCAGCAGCTTGGGCTCGGTCAGGTTGGAGACCCAGTACTTC | CASSLGSVRLETQYF
TRBD1 | few | TRBJ2-4 | TRBV6-6 | 17 | TGTGCCAGCAGTTACCCGACAGGGGTTATAGCCAAAAACATTCAGTACTTC | CASSYPTGVIAKNIQYF
. | few | TRBJ2-1 | TRBV6-6 | 15 | TGTGCCAGCAGTTACGGCAACGGGGCTGGCAATGAGCAGTTCTTC | CASSYGNGAGNEQFF
TRBD2 | few | TRBJ2-1 | TRBV20-1 | 12 | TGCACCCTAGCGGGGACCTACAATGAGCAGTTCTTC | CTLAGTYNEQFF
. | . | TRBJ2-2 | TRBV6-6 | 16 | TGTGCCAGCAGTTACTCGACACGGGGAAACACCGGGGAGCTGTTTTTT | CASSYSTRGNTGELFF
. | . | TRBJ1-3 | TRBV18 | 16 | TGTGCCAGCTCGTACGCGGCACCCAGCTCTGGAAACACCATATATTTT | CASSYAAPSSGNTIYF
TRBD2 | once | TRBJ2-3 | TRBV7-3 | 18 | TGTGCCAGCAGCCCTTCGGCGGGGGGCCCCCTTCTTAGAGATACGCAGTATTTT | CASSPSAGGPLLRDTQYF
. | few | TRBJ1-1 | TRBV29-1 | 12 | TGCAGCGTACAACTTATGAACACTGAAGCTTTCTTT | CSVQLMNTEAFF
. | once | TRBJ1-2 | TRBV4-2 | 12 | TGTGCCAGCAGCCAAGATAGTAATGGCTACACCTTC | CASSQDSNGYTF
. | few | TRBJ2-3 | TRBV5-1 | 14 | TGCGCCAGTAACCCCAGACCTGGCACAGATACGCAGTATTTT | CASNPRPGTDTQYF
. | . | TRBJ1-5 | TRBV2 | 13 | TGTGCCAGCAAGGGGGATTTTAGTCAGCCCCAGCATTTT | CASKGDFSQPQHF
. | few | TRBJ2-3 | TRBV29-1 | 12 | TGCAGCGTTCGGGGGAGCACAGATACGCAGTATTTT | CSVRGSTDTQYF
TRBD1 | . | TRBJ2-2 | TRBV7-6 | 15 | TGTGCCAGCAGCTCCACCGAGACAGGGACCGGGGAGCTGTTTTTT | CASSSTETGTGELFF
. | . | TRBJ1-6 | TRBV20-1 | 15 | TGCAGTGCCCCGAAGATGTCCCCGGCCCCTGAGCCCCTCCACTTT | CSAPKMSPAPEPLHF
. | . | TRBJ2-5 | TRBV5-1 | 14 | TGCGCCAGCAGCTTGGAATTACGCGGCGAGACCCAGTACTTC | CASSLELRGETQYF
TRBD1 | . | TRBJ2-7 | TRBV5-4 | 15 | TGTGCCAGCCACGGTGTTGACAGGGGGCCCCACGAGCAGTACTTC | CASHGVDRGPHEQYF
TRBD1 | few | TRBJ1-2 | TRBV6-5 | 15 | TGTGCCAGCAGTTACTCGACCGGGACAGGAAATGGCTACACCTTC | CASSYSTGTGNGYTF
. | few | TRBJ1-1 | TRBV27 | 11 | TGTGCCAGCCTCTCTCCACCTGAAGCTTTCTTT | CASLSPPEAFF
TRBD1 | many | TRBJ2-7 | TRBV5-1 | 14 | TGTGCCAGCAGCCTCGGACAGGGGGCCTACGAGCAGTACTTC | CASSLGQGAYEQYF
. | . | TRBJ2-7 | TRBV19 | 15 | TGTGCCAGTAGTTCGATTAAAAATGGGGGATACGAGCAGTACTTC | CASSSIKNGGYEQYF
. | . | TRBJ2-7 | TRBV11-2 | 14 | TGTGCCAGCAGCGACCTCAGGGCGTCCTACGAGCAGTACTTC | CASSDLRASYEQYF
. | . | TRBJ2-6 | TRBV12-3/TRBV12-4 | 18 | TGTGCCAGCAGTTTCATATCGGGCTACCCCTCTGGGGCCAACGTCCTGACTTTC | CASSFISGYPSGANVLTF